Listed here is a single T cell receptor beta chain. The antigen is not known. Germline CDR1 is LNHNV and CDR2 is YYDKDF (reference sequence). There are 11 residues in the CDR3. V lost 8 bases and J lost 5, with 9 bases in between. TCRdb reprocessed the 5' RACE reads via MiXCR and lists one record per CDR3 protein. The sample records roughly 190,000 distinct CDR3 sequences, approximately 15% being singletons. The data were taken from a study of identical twins. The study, taken as a whole, reports: In cord blood, abundant beta clonotypes had fewer insertions; memory showed no trend. Findings came from cross-sectional statistics, without long-term follow-up of donors.

These same data were also listed under a study on T cells expressing NK-cell markers. That study reports: Within the sequenced cohort of eight donors, seven exhibited HCMV seropositivity and one was seronegative. Each of a handful of donors carried dominant NKG2C+ clonotypes accounting for roughly 1.0-7.5% of CD8+ T cells.

The sample consisted of CD8+ T cells sorted from blood. The chain employs TRBV15 and TRBJ2-5, with no clear D. The sequence derives from a young woman in good health. CDR3 nucleotide sequence: TGTGCCACCGGCTCTAGGGAGACCCAGTACTTC. Translation gives CATGSRETQYF. Full variable domain (missing parts from reference TRBV15 and TRBJ2-5): DAMVIQNPRYQVTQFGKPVTLSCSQTLNHNVMYWYQQKSSQAPKLLFHYYDKDFNNEADTPDNFQSRRPNTSFCFLDIRSPGLGDTAMYLCATGSRETQYFGPGTRLLVL.